The entry below gives a single TCR beta chain sequence along with its context. Its antigen remains unknown. The V gene lost 1 base and the J gene lost 4 bases, with 9 bases spanning the gap. Germline V gene data show CDR1 as SGHRS and CDR2 as YFSETQ. The CDR3 is 14 residues long. This sample stems from a study of CD8 T cells in ankylosing spondylitis. Study conclusions and caveats: Ankylosing spondylitis blood appeared to be characterized by a TCR beta motif of roughly eight highly homologous variants. There were earlier reports of some motif variants in reactive arthritis synovial fluid and blood. Clones linked to disease were reported to show significant enrichment in matched ankylosing spondylitis synovial fluid. CD8+ by phenotype, disease-linked clones were relatively rare in peripheral blood.

Quantitative 5'-RACE with molecular barcodes generated TCR beta libraries. Each CDR3 protein is one row after TCRdb ran MiXCR on the 5' RACE reads. The table has over 600,000 distinct CDR3 sequences, 15% to 20% seen once. The sample comprised blood, either unsorted or a sorted T cell fraction (not recorded which). This chain connects TRBV5-1 to TRBJ1-5; D not resolved. The source is a male donor with ankylosing spondylitis. The CDR3 coding sequence is TGCGCCAGCAGCTTGAACGCAGATAATCAGCCCCAGCATTTT. Amino acids: CASSLNADNQPQHF.